This TCR beta chain is from a study of Ad26.COV2.S vaccination and SARS-CoV-2 variants. Whole-study context: Within the COV1001 Ad26.COV2.S trial arm, the donor was enrolled. Once, or twice with 56 days between doses, Ad26.COV2.S was given intramuscularly.

To note about this clone: Its antigen is currently unknown.

Sample treatment: over 15 received Ad26.COV2.S at low or high dose, single or two shots; a few received placebo; per-sample allocation not given. Specimen acquisition occurred on day 63 following the initial vaccine or placebo injection. An Ad26 vector was used to express Wuhan-strain SARS-CoV-2 spike as the vaccine. This CDR3 contains 16 residues. V was clipped by 6 bases and J by 10 bases; unmatched bases: 13. In germline, CDR1 is SGHTA, CDR2 FQGNSA. Repertoires were generated with immunoSEQ multiplex PCR, while TCRdb's copy carries only in-frame clones and drops some. The sample carries 200,000 to 300,000 clones, about 83% recorded once. Study results and limitations: Total T cell responses may have been underestimated by the TCR breadth and depth analyses.

The source is a person between 18 and 65 years old who received the Ad26.COV2.S COVID-19 vaccine or a placebo. The sequencing used peripheral blood, collected in a trial of Ad26.COV2.S vaccine versus placebo. The rearrangement joins TRBV7-2 to TRBJ1-6, with 9 bases lining up with TRBD1. DNA of the CDR3: TGTGCCAGCAGTCCCGGGACAGGGAATACAGGATCACCCCTCCACTTT. Its protein product is CASSPGTGNTGSPLHF.